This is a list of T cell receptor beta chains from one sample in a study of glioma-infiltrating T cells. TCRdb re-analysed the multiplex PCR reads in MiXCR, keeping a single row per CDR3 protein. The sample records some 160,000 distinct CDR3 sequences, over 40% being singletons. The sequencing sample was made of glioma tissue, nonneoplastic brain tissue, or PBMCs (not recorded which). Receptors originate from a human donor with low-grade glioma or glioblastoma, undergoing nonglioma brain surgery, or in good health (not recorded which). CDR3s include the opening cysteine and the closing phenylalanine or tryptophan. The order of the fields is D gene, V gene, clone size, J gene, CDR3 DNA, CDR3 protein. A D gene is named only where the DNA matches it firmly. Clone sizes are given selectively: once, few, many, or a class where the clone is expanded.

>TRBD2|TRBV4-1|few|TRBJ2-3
TGCGCCAGCAGCCCCCACCGGGACTACGGCACAGATACGCAGTATTTT
CASSPHRDYGTDTQYF
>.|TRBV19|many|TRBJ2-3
TGTGCCAGCCAAGCGGATTACACAGATACGCAGTATTTT
CASQADYTDTQYF
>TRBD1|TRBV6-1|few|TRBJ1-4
TGTGCCATCAGGGGGACAGCCACTAATGAAAAACTGTTTTTT
CAIRGTATNEKLFF
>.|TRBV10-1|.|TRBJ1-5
TGCGCCAGCAGTACTGGAAAGCACCAGCATTTT
CASSTGKHQHF
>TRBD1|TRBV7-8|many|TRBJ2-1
TGTGCCAGCAGCTTCTATTACCAGGGGGCGAGTAGCGAGTGGTTCTTC
CASSFYYQGASSEWFF
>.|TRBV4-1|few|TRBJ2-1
TGCGCCAGCAGCCGGGATAGAACCGACAATGAGCAGTTCTTC
CASSRDRTDNEQFF
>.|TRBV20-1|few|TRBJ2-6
TGCAGTGCTGCCCGAACACTTTCTGGGGCCAACGTCCTGACTTTC
CSAARTLSGANVLTF
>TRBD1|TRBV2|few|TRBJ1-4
TGTGCCAGCGACCGGGACAGAGAGGAAAAACTGTTTTTT
CASDRDREEKLFF
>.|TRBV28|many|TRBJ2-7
TGTGCCAGCGAGAAGAGAGGGGGGGCTTACGAGCAGTACTTC
CASEKRGGAYEQYF
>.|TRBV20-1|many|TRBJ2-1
TGCAGTGCTAGTTGGGTGAGCTCCTACAATGAGCAGTTCTTC
CSASWVSSYNEQFF
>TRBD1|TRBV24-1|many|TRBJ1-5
TGTGCCACCAGTGATCGACAGGGGAGGGATCAGCCCCAGCATTTT
CATSDRQGRDQPQHF
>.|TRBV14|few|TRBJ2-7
TGTGCCAGCAGCCAAGTGCCCGGGGGCTTCATCTCCTACGAGCAGTACTTC
CASSQVPGGFISYEQYF
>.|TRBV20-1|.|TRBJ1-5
TGCAGTGCTAGCGAGATGGCAGGCTCAGGTCAGCCCCAGCATTTT
CSASEMAGSGQPQHF
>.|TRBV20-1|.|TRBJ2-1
TGCAGTACCACTAGCCGCGGACATGAGCAGTTCTTC
CSTTSRGHEQFF
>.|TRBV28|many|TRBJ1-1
TGTGCCAGCAGTTTACAGGGCAATATGAACACTGAAGCTTTCTTT
CASSLQGNMNTEAFF
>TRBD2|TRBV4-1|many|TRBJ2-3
TGCGCCAGCAGCCAAGTTGCTAGCGGGGGCACAGATACGCAGTATTTT
CASSQVASGGTDTQYF
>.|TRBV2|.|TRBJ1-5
TGTGCCAGCAGTTCCCCAGGGGTAATTGGTGTTAACAATCAGCCCCAGCATTTT
CASSSPGVIGVNNQPQHF
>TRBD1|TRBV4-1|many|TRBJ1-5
TGCGCCAGCAGTACAGGGGTGATTGGACAGCCCCAGCATTTT
CASSTGVIGQPQHF
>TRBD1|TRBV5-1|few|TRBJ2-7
TGCGCCAGCAGCACGACAGGGGGAGGTCCGTACGAGCAGTACTTC
CASSTTGGGPYEQYF
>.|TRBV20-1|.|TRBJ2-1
TGCAGTGCTGGGGGGCGGGGGAATAATGAGCAGTTCTTC
CSAGGRGNNEQFF
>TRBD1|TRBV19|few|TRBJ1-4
TGTGCCAGTAGTCTACCGGGACAGGGGCGTGAAAAACTGTTTTTT
CASSLPGQGREKLFF
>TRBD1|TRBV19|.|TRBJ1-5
TGTGCCAGTAGTATGGACAGGGAGGGGACCCAGCATTTT
CASSMDREGTQHF
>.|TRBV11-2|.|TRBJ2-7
TGTGGCAGCACCCAATACAGGGTACTCGACGAGCAGTACTTC
CGSTQYRVLDEQYF
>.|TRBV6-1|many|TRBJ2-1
TGTGCCCTGACAGCCTCCTACAATGAGCAGTTCTTC
CALTASYNEQFF
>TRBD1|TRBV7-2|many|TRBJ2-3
TGTGCCAGCAGCCGCGGACAGGATCAACGGGATACGCAGTATTTT
CASSRGQDQRDTQYF
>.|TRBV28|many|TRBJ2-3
TGTGCCACCAAATTCCTAGTTAGCACAGATACGCAGTATTTT
CATKFLVSTDTQYF
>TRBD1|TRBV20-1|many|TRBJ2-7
TGCAGTGCTCACCACCCGGGACAGAACTACGAGCAGTACTTC
CSAHHPGQNYEQYF
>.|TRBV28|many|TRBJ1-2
TGTGCCAGCAGCCTCATTGGGGCAGGGCTGTATGGCTACACCTTC
CASSLIGAGLYGYTF
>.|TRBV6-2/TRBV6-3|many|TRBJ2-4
TGTGCCAGCAGTTATACGGAGCCTAGCGCTAAAAACATTCAGTACTTC
CASSYTEPSAKNIQYF
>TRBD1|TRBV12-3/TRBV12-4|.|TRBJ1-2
TGTGCCAGCAGTTCCTCGACAGGGGGCTATGGCTACACCTTC
CASSSSTGGYGYTF
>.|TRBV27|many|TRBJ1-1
TGTGCCAGCGCCACAATGAACACTGAAGCTTTCTTT
CASATMNTEAFF
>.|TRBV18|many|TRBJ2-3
TGTGCCAGCTCACCCGGGGGACAGCAGAGCACAGATACGCAGTATTTT
CASSPGGQQSTDTQYF
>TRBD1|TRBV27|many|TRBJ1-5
TGTGCCAGCAGTTTAGCGACAGGGGAACAGCCCCAGCATTTT
CASSLATGEQPQHF
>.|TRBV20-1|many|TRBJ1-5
TGCAGTGTTCAGCGGGGGGGCCCTGAGAGCAATCAGCCCCAGCATTTT
CSVQRGGPESNQPQHF
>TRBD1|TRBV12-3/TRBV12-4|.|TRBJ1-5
TGTGCCAGCAGTACACAGGGGGCCGGGCAGCCCCAGAATTTT
CASSTQGAGQPQNF
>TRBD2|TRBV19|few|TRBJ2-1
TGTGCCAGTAGTAAACTAGCGGGAAATTCCTACAATGAGCAGTTCTTC
CASSKLAGNSYNEQFF
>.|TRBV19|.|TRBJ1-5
TGTGCCAGTAGTATACGGGGGGGCTCTCAGCCCCAGCATTTT
CASSIRGGSQPQHF
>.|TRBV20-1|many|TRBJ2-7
TGCAGTGCTAGAGATCTTGTGGGGATGGGCTACGAGCAGTACTTC
CSARDLVGMGYEQYF
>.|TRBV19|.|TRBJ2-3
TGTGCCAGTAGTTACCCGGGGGTCGAAGGAGATACGCAGTATTTT
CASSYPGVEGDTQYF
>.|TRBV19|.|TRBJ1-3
TGTGCCAGTAGTCTACAATTGGGGCCAGGAACGTACTCTGGAAACACCATATATTTT
CASSLQLGPGTYSGNTIYF
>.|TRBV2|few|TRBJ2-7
TGTGCCAGCAGTGAACATCCTCACCAGAGCGAGCAGTACTTC
CASSEHPHQSEQYF
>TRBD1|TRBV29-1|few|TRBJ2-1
TGCAGCGTTGATCCGGCAGGGGGTTCCTACAATGAGCAGTTCTTC
CSVDPAGGSYNEQFF
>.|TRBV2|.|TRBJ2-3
TGTGCCATCCGACGGGACTCTGGCACAGATACGCAGTATTTT
CAIRRDSGTDTQYF
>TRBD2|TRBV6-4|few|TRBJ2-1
TGTGCCAGCAGCCGGGACTATGGCGATGAGCAGTTCTTC
CASSRDYGDEQFF
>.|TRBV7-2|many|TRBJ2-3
TGTGCCAGCAGCCAGGGACTTGGTGTTACAGATACGCAGTATTTT
CASSQGLGVTDTQYF
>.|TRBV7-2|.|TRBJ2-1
TGTGCCAGCATCGAAGACTTCGAGTTGCAGTTCTTC
CASIEDFELQFF
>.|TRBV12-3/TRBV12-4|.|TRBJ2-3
TGTGCCAGCAGTGCCAACCCAGATACGCAGTATTTT
CASSANPDTQYF
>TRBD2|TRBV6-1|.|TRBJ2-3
TGTGCCAGCAGTGGAAGCGGGACCCAGCCGCAGTTATATTTT
CASSGSGTQPQLYF
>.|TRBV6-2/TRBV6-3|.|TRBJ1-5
TGTGCCAGCAGTGGCAGGGGCCCAACTAATCAGCCAAAGCATTTT
CASSGRGPTNQPKHF
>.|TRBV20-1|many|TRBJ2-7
TGCAGTGCTAGATTTAGCGGTACCTACGAGCAGTACTTC
CSARFSGTYEQYF
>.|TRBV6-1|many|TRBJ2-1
TGTGCCAGCAGTTCCTACGACAGCAATGAGCAGTTCTTC
CASSSYDSNEQFF
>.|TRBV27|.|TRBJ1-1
TGTGACAGCAGAGTCCGGAGGGTGACAACTGAAGCTTTCTTT
CDSRVRRVTTEAFF
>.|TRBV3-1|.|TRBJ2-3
TGTGCCAGCAGCCTCCGGGCGGAGAGGCTCACAGATACGCAGTATTTT
CASSLRAERLTDTQYF
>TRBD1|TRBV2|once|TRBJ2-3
TGTGCCAGAAGCGGGACAGGGGCCCTCACAGATACGCAGTATTTT
CARSGTGALTDTQYF